The next 25 T cell receptor beta chains were all read from a single sample in a study of lymphopenia after photon versus proton radiotherapy. Data came from immunoSEQ multiplex PCR; TCRdb stores just in-frame clones and leaves some out. The sample contains roughly 38,000 clones, about 94% of which appear only once. The sequencing here drew on peripheral blood, taken from a patient treated with photon-based radiotherapy. The receptor set was obtained from a man aged 60-69 years with cholangiocarcinoma.

The chain joins TRBV28 to TRBJ2-7; TRBD2 agrees at 7 bases. Per germline, CDR1 MDHEN and CDR2 SYDVKM. This CDR3 spans 13 amino acids. Losses at the gene ends were 2 bases for V and 7 bases for J; bases not matched to a gene: 5. CDR3 DNA sequence: TGTGCCAGCAGTTTAGCGGGAGTAAGAGAGCAGTACTTC. It encodes CASSLAGVREQYF.

This clone was picked up one time. The chain uses TRBV6-6 and TRBJ2-1; 8 nucleotides match TRBD2. V lost 6 bases, J lost 1 base, and 5 bases stayed unmatched. This CDR3 has 15 amino acids. Germline lookup yields CDR1 MNHNY and CDR2 SVGAGI (reference sequence). The CDR3: CASSPIAGSYNEQFF. The CDR3, as DNA: TGTGCCAGCAGCCCAATAGCGGGGTCCTACAATGAGCAGTTCTTC.

This clone was seen once. This rearrangement joins TRBV5-1 to TRBJ1-1; D is unresolved. CDR1 is SGHRS, CDR2 YFSETQ, per germline. V was cut by 2 bases and J by 0 bases, with 8 bases left in between. The CDR3 loop spans 14 amino acids. The CDR3 DNA reads TGCGCCAGCAGCTTCAGCGGGATGAACACTGAAGCTTTCTTT. Translating gives CASSFSGMNTEAFF.

The chain has TRBV6-6 and TRBJ1-5; D may be TRBD1 (5 bases). CDR1 and CDR2 (germline): MNHNY, SVGAGI (reference sequence). The CDR3 is 14 amino acids. V was clipped by 2 bases and J by 0 bases, with 5 bases between them. For the CDR3, the DNA is TGTGCCAGCAGTTACGGGGGTAGCAATCAGCCCCAGCATTTT. This gives the protein CASSYGGSNQPQHF.

CDR3 region: CASSPGVNTGELFF. CDR3 DNA sequence: TGTGCCAGCAGCCCCGGGGTGAACACCGGGGAGCTGTTTTTT. V and J are TRBV6-5 and TRBJ2-2; D may be TRBD2 (5 bases). Between the trimmed V and J ends, which lost 6 bases and 1 base, there was a span of 9 bases. The CDR3 has 14 amino acids. Germline V gives CDR1 MNHEY, CDR2 SVGAGI.

The count of this clone is one. The rearrangement links TRBV27 to TRBJ2-5; 9 nucleotides align to TRBD2. Germline-derived CDR1 and CDR2 are MNHEY and SMNVEV (reference sequence). V lost 6 bases and J lost 5; bases outside the gene matches: 1. CDR3 length equals 12 residues. The CDR3 loop reads CASSLAGETQYF. The CDR3, as DNA: TGTGCCAGCAGCCTAGCGGGGGAGACCCAGTACTTC.

V usage is TRBV10-1 and J usage is TRBJ2-3; D is possibly TRBD1 (5 bases). CDR1 and CDR2 from the germline V gene are WNHNN and SYGVQD (reference sequence). The CDR3 has 14 residues. Between the trimmed V and J ends, which lost 6 bases and 0 bases, there was a span of 10 bases. The CDR3 reads CASSHRQSTDTQYF. The CDR3 region has the DNA TGCGCCAGCAGCCATCGACAGAGCACAGATACGCAGTATTTT.

The gene calls are TRBV28 and TRBJ2-3; a possible D gene is TRBD2 (7 bases). Trimming left V 6 bases short and J 2 bases short, with 18 bases between. The CDR3 is 16 amino acids. Germline-derived CDR1 and CDR2 are MDHEN and SYDVKM. The DNA of the CDR3 is TGTGCCAGCAGACCGGGGGGCAGAGGTTACACAGATACGCAGTATTTT. Translation gives CASRPGGRGYTDTQYF. The complete variable domain, with remaining parts taken from reference TRBV28 and TRBJ2-3, reads DVKVTQSSRYLVKRTGEKVFLECVQDMDHENMFWYRQDPGLGLRLIYFSYDVKMKEKGDIPEGYSVSREKKERFSLILESASTNQTSMYLCASRPGGRGYTDTQYFGPGTRLTVL.

This chain joins TRBV6-5 and TRBJ2-1; D remains ambiguous. The germline gives CDR1 MNHEY, CDR2 SVGAGI. Deletions cut 0 bases from V and 0 bases from J, with 9 bases between. CDR3 length: 16 residues. The CDR3: CASSYSTGSSYNEQFF. CDR3 in DNA: TGTGCCAGCAGTTACTCGACCGGCAGCTCCTACAATGAGCAGTTCTTC.

The V call is TRBV15, the J call TRBJ1-6, with D perhaps matching TRBD1 (5 bases). Germline assignment: CDR1 LNHNV and CDR2 YYDKDF (reference sequence). Trimming pared 0 bases from V and 8 bases from J, leaving 14 bases between. The CDR3 has 16 residues. The CDR3 is CATSRDLAGQDSPLHF. The CDR3 region has the DNA TGTGCCACCAGCAGAGATCTGGCAGGGCAGGATTCACCCCTCCACTTT.

In its sample, this clone was seen once. The chain employs TRBV6-1 and TRBJ2-7; D is unresolved. V gave up 2 bases and J gave up 2 bases, with 19 bases separating them. The CDR3 is made up of 17 amino acids. In germline, CDR1 is MNHNS, CDR2 SASEGT. This chain's CDR3 is CASSESETLQPTYEQYF. The DNA of the CDR3 is TGTGCCAGCAGTGAAAGCGAGACCCTACAACCAACCTACGAGCAGTACTTC.

The chain uses TRBV13 and TRBJ2-4, with D perhaps matching TRBD1 (6 bases). The CDR3 has 14 amino acids. Germline V lookup: CDR1 PRHDT, CDR2 FYEKMQ (reference sequence). Trimming pared 0 bases from V and 8 bases from J, leaving 11 bases between. The CDR3 region is CASSLGSQGDIQYF. The CDR3 nucleotides read TGTGCCAGCAGCTTAGGATCACAGGGTGACATTCAGTACTTC.

This clone was counted once. For the CDR3, the DNA is TGTGCCAGCAGCGCCCCTGGCGTCGGACAGGGGCAAACGGAGCAGTTCTTC. Translated: CASSAPGVGQGQTEQFF. This chain uses TRBV9 with TRBJ2-1; TRBD1 aligns across 9 bases. J lost 10 bases, V lost 3 bases, and 17 bases had no gene match. The germline CDR1 and CDR2 sequences are SGDLS and YYNGEE. CDR3 size: 17 residues.

The V gene is TRBV11-2, the J gene TRBJ2-1, with D tentatively TRBD1 or TRBD2 (5 bases each). Trimming cost V 0 bases and J 9 bases, with 9 bases left between them. Germline CDR1 SGHAT, CDR2 FQNNGV. The CDR3 extends over 13 amino acids. DNA for the CDR3: TGTGCCAGCAGCTTAGATCCGGGGCGTGAGCAGTTCTTC. As protein: CASSLDPGREQFF.

The chain couples TRBV11-3 to TRBJ2-7; D is possibly TRBD1 (6 bases). The CDR3 runs to 16 residues. With 5 bases removed from V and 5 bases from J, the gap between germline ends came to 22 bases. Germline CDR1 SGHNT, CDR2 YENEEA. The CDR3 region has the DNA TGTGCCAGCAGCCTACGCCCGAGGACAGCACAACACGAGCAGTACTTC. Its protein is CASSLRPRTAQHEQYF. Based on the CDR3 plus reference TRBV11-3 and TRBJ2-7, the full variable domain is EAGVVQSPRYKIIEKKQPVAFWCNPISGHNTLYWYLQNLGQGPELLIRYENEEAVDDSQLPKDRFSAERLKGVDSTLKIQPAELGDSAVYLCASSLRPRTAQHEQYFGPGTRLTVT.

This clone is labeled as medium-sized. The V and J genes are TRBV2 and TRBJ1-5; D is undetermined. The CDR3 is 14 amino acids. In germline, CDR1 is SNHLY, CDR2 FYNNEI. Trimming removed 3 bases from V and 2 bases from J, with 8 bases in between. For the CDR3, the DNA is TGTGCCAGCAGTGAGGTGGATCGCAATCAGCCCCAGCATTTT. It translates to CASSEVDRNQPQHF.

This rearrangement joins TRBV2 to TRBJ2-7; 9 bases are shared with TRBD2. The CDR3 covers 12 residues. V lost 6 bases and J lost 7; bases outside the gene matches: 4. From germline, CDR1 is SNHLY and CDR2 FYNNEI. The CDR3 nucleotides are TGTGCCAGCAGGTTAGCGGGAGTTGAGCAGTACTTC. Its translation is CASRLAGVEQYF.

V gene TRBV28 combines with J gene TRBJ2-1; 13 bases are a match to TRBD2. Germline V lookup: CDR1 MDHEN, CDR2 SYDVKM. The CDR3 totals 16 residues. The V segment lost 5 bases and the J segment 7 bases; nucleotides outside the gene matches: 8. The CDR3 loop reads CASSRTSGSLRNEQFF. The CDR3 nucleotides read TGTGCCAGCAGTCGGACTAGCGGGAGTCTTAGGAATGAGCAGTTCTTC.

The chain recombines TRBV6-5 with TRBJ2-3; TRBD2 is a possible D gene (6 bases). Germline values: CDR1 MNHEY, CDR2 SVGAGI. V lost 3 bases to trimming and J lost 2 bases, with 12 bases between them. The CDR3 has 15 residues. CDR3 bases: TGTGCCAGCAGTTATCGGGGGAGATCCACAGATACGCAGTATTTT. Translation gives CASSYRGRSTDTQYF.

The V and J genes are TRBV5-1 and TRBJ2-5, with TRBD2 matching over 11 bases. V gave up 1 base and J gave up 2 bases; unmatched junction bases: 4. The CDR3 spans 16 residues. The germline V gene has CDR1 SGHRS and CDR2 YFSETQ. In DNA form, the CDR3 reads TGCGCCAGCAGCTTGAGGGGACTAGCGGCTCAAGAGACCCAGTACTTC. Its protein is CASSLRGLAAQETQYF.

The chain employs TRBV11-3 and TRBJ2-1, with D maybe TRBD1 (6 bases). The germline V gene encodes CDR1 SGHNT and CDR2 YENEEA. V was trimmed by 1 base and J by 6 bases, leaving 10 bases between them. The CDR3 consists of 14 residues. Here the CDR3 reads CASSLVSRGNEQFF. CDR3 nucleotide sequence: TGTGCCAGCAGCTTAGTTTCCAGGGGCAATGAGCAGTTCTTC.

V is TRBV6-4 and J is TRBJ2-1; TRBD2 matches at 8 bases. Trimming removed 6 bases from V and 2 bases from J; junction bases left unmatched: 6. CDR1 and CDR2 from the germline V gene are MRHNA and SNTAGT. The CDR3 extends over 15 amino acids. The CDR3 loop reads CASSQTSEPYNEQFF. CDR3 sequence (DNA): TGTGCCAGCAGCCAGACTAGCGAGCCCTACAATGAGCAGTTCTTC.

V and J are TRBV6-6 and TRBJ2-5; 11 bases are a match to TRBD2. The CDR3 contains 13 residues. Unmatched junction bases numbered 4, after V lost 9 bases and J lost 4 bases. Germline-derived CDR1 and CDR2 are MNHNY and SVGAGI (reference sequence). The CDR3 region has the DNA TGTGCCAGTGGGACTAGCGGAGGAGAGACCCAGTACTTC. Its translation is CASGTSGGETQYF.

The V gene is TRBV30, the J gene TRBJ2-6; 9 bases line up with TRBD1. The germline V gene encodes CDR1 GTSNPN and CDR2 SVGIG (reference sequence). The CDR3 is 17 residues long. V dropped 6 bases and J dropped 2; count of bases not matched to a gene: 11. DNA of the CDR3: TGTGCCTGCACCGGGACAGGGAGAAGGACTGGGGCCAACGTCCTGACTTTC. This translates into CACTGTGRRTGANVLTF.

The gene calls are TRBV4-1 and TRBJ2-3, with 14 positions matching TRBD2. The germline CDR1 and CDR2 sequences are MGHRA and YSYEKL. The V gene end was trimmed by 1 base and the J gene end by 0 bases; junction bases not matched to a gene: 9. CDR3 size: 20 residues. CDR3 amino acids: CASSQAIRLAGGSSTDTQYF. CDR3 bases: TGCGCCAGCAGCCAAGCCATTCGACTAGCGGGGGGGAGCAGCACAGATACGCAGTATTTT.